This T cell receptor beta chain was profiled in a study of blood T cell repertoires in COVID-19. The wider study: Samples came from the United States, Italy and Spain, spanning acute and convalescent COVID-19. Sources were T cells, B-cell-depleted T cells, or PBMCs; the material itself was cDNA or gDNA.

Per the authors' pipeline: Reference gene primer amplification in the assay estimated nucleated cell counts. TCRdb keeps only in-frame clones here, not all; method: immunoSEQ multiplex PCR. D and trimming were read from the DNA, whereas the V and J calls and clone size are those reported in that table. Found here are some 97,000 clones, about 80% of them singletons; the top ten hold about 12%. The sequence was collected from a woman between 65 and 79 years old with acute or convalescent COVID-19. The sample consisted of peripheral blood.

The CDR3 loop reads CAISESVGLGTDTQYF. DNA for the CDR3: TGTGCCATCAGTGAGTCAGTGGGACTAGGTACAGATACGCAGTATTTT. The chain is built from TRBV10-3 and TRBJ2-3; TRBD2 agrees at 8 bases. V was pared by 0 bases and J by 3 bases, with 5 bases of the junction left unmatched. Germline V gives CDR1 ENHRY, CDR2 SYGVKD. The CDR3 totals 16 residues.